This T cell receptor (beta chain) was identified during a study of T-cell reconstitution after alpha-beta-depleted transplantation in children. Unique molecular identifiers were incorporated into the prepared TCRbeta library. One entry per CDR3 protein results from TCRdb running MiXCR on the PCR reads. Of hundreds of thousands of distinct CDR3 sequences in the sample, under 12% were seen once. Germline values: CDR1 SNHLY, CDR2 FYNNEI. The CDR3 spans 13 residues. Trimming cost V 2 bases and J 6 bases, with 7 bases left between them. This clonotype has just a few counts. V is TRBV2 and J is TRBJ2-2; D is ambiguous. This specimen was PBMCs from the stem cell graft donor, taken from the stem cell graft. The clonotype originates from a human donor who donated a stem cell graft to a child with acute myeloid leukemia. In DNA, the CDR3 is TGTGCCAGCAGTGAATGGACGGCCGGGGAGCTGTTTTTT. Its protein is CASSEWTAGELFF.